This TCR beta chain was retrieved from a study of identical twins. This CDR3 has 14 residues. Germline V CDR1 and CDR2: DFQATT, SNEGSKA (reference sequence). V lost 2 bases to trimming and J lost 0 bases, with 9 bases between them. The cDNA had a unique molecular identifier and a template-switch universal primer site. MiXCR, run by TCRdb on the 5' RACE reads, gives a single entry per CDR3 protein. The sample holds a few hundred thousand distinct CDR3 sequences, 13% to 15% seen once. In the case of this clonotype: Its antigen remains unidentified.

Study results and limitations: Abundant beta clonotypes from cord blood bore fewer insertions; memory repertoires lacked this pattern. With monozygotic twins, out-of-frame TCR alpha sharing exceeded what models estimated.

The data were also submitted as part of a second study, on yellow fever vaccine responses in identical twins.

The chain carries TRBV20-1 and TRBJ2-3; D gene uncertain. This TCR came from a woman between 18 and 29 years old in good health. The specimen was CD4+ T cells sorted from blood. The CDR3 protein is CSARRHPSTDTQYF. As DNA, the CDR3 is TGCAGTGCTAGAAGGCACCCTAGCACAGATACGCAGTATTTT.